This TCR beta chain is from a study of sequential checkpoint blockade in melanoma. About the research overall: Patients were randomized 1:1 to nivolumab-then-ipilimumab or ipilimumab-then-nivolumab first-line.

Trimming removed 0 bases at V and 2 bases at J, with 12 bases between. The length of the CDR3 is 15 residues. Germline V gene sequence: CDR1 SGHRS, CDR2 YFSETQ. Produced via immunoSEQ multiplex PCR; TCRdb's table is partial and in-frame only. The sample holds about 21,000 clones; 27% are singletons and the top ten take 6.7%. Treatment here: randomized to nivolumab then ipilimumab (arm A) or the reverse (arm B). The sequencing used tumor tissue (inferred from file names), collected from a patient given nivolumab and ipilimumab in sequence. The receptor comes from a human donor with melanoma. The rearrangement uses TRBV5-1 and TRBJ2-7, with D perhaps matching TRBD2 (6 bases). The chain's CDR3 is CASSLEGTHTYEQYF. CDR3 DNA sequence: TGCGCCAGCAGCTTGGAGGGGACTCACACCTACGAGCAGTACTTC.